The 7 T cell receptor beta chains in this list originate from one sample, sequenced in a study of T-cell reconstitution after alpha-beta-depleted transplantation in children. Preparation of the TCRbeta library involved a method that used unique molecular identifiers. From the PCR reads, TCRdb called clonotypes with MiXCR, one entry per CDR3 protein. Of 500,000 to 600,000 distinct CDR3 sequences in the sample, more than 20% are singletons; the top ten hold about 35%. This specimen was PBMCs, taken before TCRalphabeta/CD19-depleted stem cell transplant. Source of these receptors: a boy under two years old with Wiskott-Aldrich syndrome, due to receive a stem cell transplant.

This chain joins TRBV7-2 and TRBJ1-1, with TRBD1 as a possible D gene (5 bases). Trimming removed 6 bases at V and 2 bases at J, with 13 bases between. This CDR3 region has 14 residues. Looked up from germline, CDR1 is SGHTA and CDR2 is FQGNSA. In DNA form, the CDR3 reads TGTGCCAGCAGGATGGGACGGATCAACACTGAAGCTTTCTTT. This gives the protein CASRMGRINTEAFF.

The chain is built from TRBV29-1 and TRBJ2-7, with D possibly called TRBD1 or TRBD2 (6 bases each). Germline CDR1 is SQVTM and CDR2 is ANQGSEA. V was trimmed by 3 bases and J by 7 bases, leaving 13 bases between them. This CDR3 has 12 residues. The DNA for the CDR3 is TGCAGCGTTGAGTCAGGAGGGACAGAGCAGTACTTC. The encoded protein is CSVESGGTEQYF.

This clonotype was seen only a few times. The chain carries TRBV6-1 and TRBJ2-1; 13 bases fit TRBD2. Unmatched junction bases numbered 4, after V lost 6 bases and J lost 8 bases. The germline CDR1 and CDR2 sequences are MNHNS and SASEGT. The CDR3 covers 14 residues. CDR3 residues: CASRRLAGGDEQFF. The DNA of the CDR3 is TGTGCCAGCAGAAGACTAGCGGGAGGAGATGAGCAGTTCTTC.

The chain uses TRBV5-1 and TRBJ2-7; 9 positions agree with TRBD1. CDR1 SGHRS and CDR2 YFSETQ come from the germline V gene. The CDR3 length is 14 residues. With 4 bases clipped from V and 6 bases from J, the junction kept 8 bases outside the gene matches. The CDR3 sequence: CASSPDRGSAEQYF. DNA of the CDR3: TGCGCCAGCAGCCCCGACAGGGGGTCGGCCGAGCAGTACTTC.

This clonotype has more than one count but fewer than ten. This chain connects TRBV5-6 to TRBJ2-5, with 12 bases lining up with TRBD2. The V and J ends lost 1 base and 4 bases, in that order; junction bases with no gene match: 2. Germline-derived CDR1 and CDR2 are SGHDT and YYEEEE. The CDR3 is 15 amino acids. CDR3 sequence reads: CASSLKTSGRETQYF. CDR3 DNA sequence: TGTGCCAGCAGCTTGAAGACTAGCGGGAGAGAGACCCAGTACTTC.

The chain couples TRBV20-1 to TRBJ1-1, with D possibly TRBD1 on 5 matching bases. Deletions cut 3 bases from V and 4 bases from J, with 12 bases between. Germline V gene lookup returns CDR1 DFQATT and CDR2 SNEGSKA (reference sequence). The CDR3 is 13 residues long. CDR3 bases: TGCAGTGCTAGTGGACATGCCGGCACTGAAGCTTTCTTT. Translation: CSASGHAGTEAFF.

The chain is built from TRBV5-1 and TRBJ1-5; TRBD1 matches at 8 bases. V was pared by 4 bases and J by 7 bases, with 4 bases of the junction left unmatched. The germline V gene has CDR1 SGHRS and CDR2 YFSETQ. The CDR3 sequence is 13 residues long. CDR3 loop: CASSEDRGQPQHF. The CDR3, as DNA: TGCGCCAGCAGCGAAGACAGGGGACAGCCCCAGCATTTT.